These T cell receptor beta chains were read from a single sample in a study of beta chain features in type 1 diabetes. Some clones are missing from TCRdb's copy, which holds only in-frame ones; the method was immunoSEQ multiplex PCR. The sample records some 900,000 clones, around a sixth being singletons. The sample taken for sequencing was naive CD4+ T cells from blood. The receptors here all came from a woman younger than 30 in good health. Each CDR3 is given with its conserved first and last residue. A D gene is named only where the DNA matches it firmly. Part of the rows lack a size; the others show once, few, many or a class for expanded clones.

TRBJ2-3 14 - TRBV7-2 - CASSQVAPTDTQYF TGTGCCAGCAGCCAGGTGGCCCCGACCGATACGCAGTATTTT
TRBJ1-2 15 TRBD1 TRBV7-2 - CASSWGTGGNYGYTF TGTGCCAGCAGCTGGGGGACAGGGGGCAACTATGGCTACACCTTC
TRBJ2-3 16 - TRBV18 - CASSPQLQRGTDTQYF TGTGCCAGCTCACCGCAACTCCAGCGGGGCACAGATACGCAGTATTTT
TRBJ1-2 16 TRBD1 TRBV5-1 few CASSLITGTGRLGYTF TGCGCCAGCAGCTTAATTACCGGGACAGGGCGTCTCGGCTACACCTTC
TRBJ2-7 13 - TRBV7-6 - CASSLFRDYEQYF TGTGCCAGCAGCTTATTCAGGGACTACGAGCAGTACTTC
TRBJ2-1 15 - TRBV11-1 - CASSLAPRGINEQFF TGTGCCAGCAGCTTAGCCCCTCGGGGGATCAATGAGCAGTTCTTC
TRBJ1-2 15 TRBD1 TRBV19 - CASSRTGRPDYGYTF TGTGCCAGTAGTAGGACAGGGCGCCCCGACTATGGCTACACCTTC
TRBJ2-3 13 - TRBV28 few CASSSGPPDTQYF TGTGCCAGCAGTTCAGGGCCCCCCGATACGCAGTATTTT
TRBJ2-2 15 - TRBV7-2 - CASSPRLGATGELFF TGTGCCAGCAGCCCTCGTCTGGGGGCGACCGGGGAGCTGTTTTTT
TRBJ2-4 13 - TRBV6-5 few CASSYSLRNIQYF TGTGCCAGCAGTTACTCGTTGCGAAACATTCAGTACTTC
TRBJ2-7 15 - TRBV28 - CASSLEGADSYEQYF TGTGCCAGCAGTTTGGAGGGGGCCGACTCCTACGAGCAGTACTTC
TRBJ1-5 13 - TRBV11-1 few CASSLGRDQPQHF TGTGCCAGCAGCCTCGGACGAGATCAACCCCAGCATTTT
TRBJ2-7 14 - TRBV6-6 few CASSYGRGNYEQYF TGTGCCAGCAGTTACGGAAGGGGCAACTACGAGCAGTACTTC
TRBJ2-1 15 - TRBV28 - CASSLAISSYNEQFF TGTGCCAGCAGTCTAGCGATAAGCTCCTACAATGAGCAGTTCTTC
TRBJ2-1 14 TRBD1 TRBV6-5 - CASSRDSRYNEQFF TGTGCCAGCAGTAGGGACAGCCGCTACAATGAGCAGTTCTTC
TRBJ2-3 11 - TRBV7-9 - CASSRSGTLIF TGTGCCAGCAGCCGATCCGGGACTCTAATATTT
TRBJ2-1 17 - TRBV11-1 - CASSLEPTGLSVNEQFF TGTGCCAGCAGCCTCGAGCCTACAGGCTTGAGCGTCAATGAGCAGTTCTTC
TRBJ2-5 15 - TRBV21-1 - CASSLRQGLMETQYF TGTGCCAGCAGCTTACGACAGGGCCTAATGGAGACCCAGTACTTC
TRBJ1-2 15 - TRBV4-3 - CASSQDLTRNYGYTF TGCGCCAGCAGCCAGGACCTGACCAGAAACTATGGCTACACCTTC
TRBJ2-2 17 TRBD2 TRBV5-4 few CASSLHGLAVNTGELFF TGTGCCAGCAGCTTGCATGGGCTAGCGGTGAACACCGGGGAGCTGTTTTTT
TRBJ2-3 12 - TRBV19 - CASRAGSDTQYF TGTGCCAGTAGGGCAGGTTCAGATACGCAGTATTTT
TRBJ2-7 16 TRBD2 TRBV18 few CASSPTQASGKIEQYF TGTGCCAGCTCACCGACCCAGGCTAGCGGGAAAATTGAGCAGTACTTC
TRBJ2-1 13 - TRBV7-2 few CASSQGMRGEQFF TGTGCCAGCAGCCAAGGAATGCGGGGTGAGCAGTTCTTC
TRBJ2-7 13 - TRBV18 few CASSLQGTHEQYF TGTGCCAGCTCACTACAGGGTACCCACGAGCAGTACTTC
TRBJ2-1 15 - TRBV19 - CASSISGRDYNEQFF TGTGCCAGTAGTATATCCGGGAGAGACTACAATGAGCAGTTCTTC
TRBJ2-1 16 TRBD2 TRBV19 - CASRLGPAGVYNEQFF TGTGCCAGTAGACTCGGACCAGCGGGAGTATACAATGAGCAGTTCTTC
TRBJ1-5 16 TRBD1 TRBV28 - CASSLGTVNSNQPQHF TGTGCCAGCAGTTTGGGGACAGTCAATAGCAATCAGCCCCAGCATTTT
TRBJ2-7 13 TRBD1 TRBV5-1 few CASSPGTAYEQYF TGCGCCAGCAGCCCCGGGACAGCATACGAGCAGTACTTC
TRBJ2-5 13 TRBD1 TRBV9 few CASSIQGSETQYF TGTGCCAGCAGCATACAGGGGTCAGAGACCCAGTACTTC
TRBJ2-7 16 TRBD2 TRBV23-1 few CASSQSGISGSSEQYF TGCGCCAGCAGTCAATCCGGAATAAGCGGGAGTAGCGAGCAGTACTTC
TRBJ2-2 14 TRBD1 TRBV19 - CASRGQGLGGELFF TGTGCCAGTAGGGGACAGGGACTTGGCGGGGAGCTGTTTTTT
TRBJ2-5 14 - TRBV28 - CASSLGGSRETQYF TGTGCCAGCAGTTTAGGAGGGAGCCGGGAGACCCAGTACTTC
TRBJ2-5 12 - TRBV18 few CASSTYGETQYF TGTGCCAGCTCGACATACGGAGAGACCCAGTACTTC
TRBJ1-2 14 - TRBV5-6 few CASSLGIANYGYTF TGTGCCAGCAGCTTGGGCATAGCTAACTATGGCTACACCTTC
TRBJ2-5 16 TRBD2 TRBV7-2 few CASSLNGLAGVETQYF TGTGCCAGCAGCTTAAACGGACTAGCGGGAGTAGAGACCCAGTACTTC
TRBJ2-3 16 TRBD2 TRBV5-1 few CASSLGGSGSTDTQYF TGCGCCAGCAGCTTGGGTGGTAGCGGGAGCACAGATACGCAGTATTTT
TRBJ2-5 15 - TRBV5-1 - CASSSNRALGETQYF TGCGCCAGCAGCTCAAACAGGGCCCTGGGAGAGACCCAGTACTTC
TRBJ2-3 17 TRBD1 TRBV7-2 - CASSLAGIRTGADTQYF TGTGCCAGCAGCTTAGCTGGTATCAGGACAGGGGCAGATACGCAGTATTTT
TRBJ2-1 12 - TRBV28 few CASSALGHEQFF TGTGCCAGCAGTGCCTTAGGGCATGAGCAGTTCTTC
TRBJ2-2 16 TRBD2 TRBV5-4 few CASSLSGRVSTGELFF TGTGCCAGCAGCTTGAGCGGGAGAGTTAGCACCGGGGAGCTGTTTTTT
TRBJ2-1 11 - TRBV10-3 few CAINADNEQFF TGTGCCATCAACGCCGACAATGAGCAGTTCTTC
TRBJ2-7 17 TRBD2 TRBV7-9 - CASSLGLAGDLSYEQYF TGTGCCAGCAGCTTGGGCTTAGCGGGAGACCTCTCCTACGAGCAGTACTTC
TRBJ2-7 13 TRBD1 TRBV28 - CSLRGHSSYEQYF TGTTCCCTCAGGGGGCACAGTTCCTACGAGCAGTACTTC
TRBJ1-4 13 TRBD1 TRBV29-1 many CSVPGTGREKLFF TGCAGCGTACCCGGGACAGGGCGCGAAAAACTGTTTTTT
TRBJ2-4 13 - TRBV2 few CASSENNVGIQYF TGTGCCAGCAGTGAAAACAACGTTGGCATTCAGTACTTC
TRBJ1-4 13 - TRBV10-3 - CAISSTTNEKLFF TGTGCCATCAGTTCAACGACTAATGAAAAACTGTTTTTT
TRBJ2-7 13 TRBD1 TRBV5-6 few CASRMQGAYEQYF TGTGCCAGCAGGATGCAGGGGGCCTACGAGCAGTACTTC
TRBJ2-2 17 TRBD1 TRBV7-9 - CASSLRFGTGITGELFF TGTGCCAGCAGCTTAAGGTTCGGGACAGGGATAACCGGGGAGCTGTTTTTT
TRBJ1-4 16 TRBD1 TRBV9 few CASSAPSTGAVEKLFF TGTGCCAGCAGCGCTCCTTCGACAGGGGCGGTTGAAAAACTGTTTTTT
TRBJ2-1 16 TRBD2 TRBV28 few CASSLSTSGSYNEQFF TGTGCCAGCAGTTTAAGTACTAGCGGCTCCTACAATGAGCAGTTCTTC
TRBJ2-7 16 TRBD2 TRBV28 - CASSLPGTSGLYEQYF TGTGCCAGCAGTTTACCTGGGACTAGCGGGTTGTACGAGCAGTACTTC